The 20 T cell receptor beta chains given below trace back to one sample, sequenced in a study of control samples from healthy donors and cancer patients (dated by TCRdb to 2020 to 2021). Receptor amplification or capture employed the immunoSEQ multiplex PCR assay. TCRdb stores this immuneACCESS table with in-frame sequences only. Part of the clones is absent; in the studies checked, under half of the shortfall reflects unresolved V genes, and no reason is known for the rest. For this sample there are about 34,000 clones; 86% appear just once. The biggest ten clones account for more than 1.5% of the sample. Sequenced: PBMCs. The receptors derive from a woman in her thirties or forties with lung cancer.

The V and J genes are TRBV3-1 (or the pseudogene TRBV3-2) and TRBJ2-5, with TRBD2 identical over 7 bases. The CDR3 has 13 residues. CDR1 and CDR2 from the germline V gene are LGHDT and YNNKEL (reference sequence). Germline trimming cut 6 bases from V and 4 bases from J; bases unmatched to any gene: 5. Written as DNA, the CDR3 is TGTGCCAGCAGGTTGGGAGGGGTAGAGACCCAGTACTTC. It yields the protein CASRLGGVETQYF.

The V call is TRBV4-1, the J call TRBJ2-7; 7 positions match TRBD1. This CDR3 is built from 15 residues. Unmatched junction bases numbered 6, after V lost 4 bases and J lost 0 bases. In germline, CDR1 is MGHRA, CDR2 YSYEKL. The CDR3 nucleotides are TGCGCCAGCAGCCCAGGGACAGTTTCCTCCTACGAGCAGTACTTC. Amino acids: CASSPGTVSSYEQYF.

This sequence joins TRBV5-6 and TRBJ2-6; TRBD2 matches at 7 bases. CDR1 is SGHDT, CDR2 YYEEEE, per germline. CDR3 length equals 15 residues. The V and J ends lost 2 bases and 4 bases, in that order; junction bases with no gene match: 3. CDR3: CASSLSGVGANVLTF. CDR3 nucleotide sequence: TGTGCCAGCAGCTTAAGCGGGGTAGGGGCCAACGTCCTGACTTTC.

V usage is TRBV30 and J usage is TRBJ2-3, with 10 bases that match TRBD2. The V segment lost 5 bases and the J segment 1 base; nucleotides outside the gene matches: 6. This CDR3 contains 15 residues. CDR1 GTSNPN and CDR2 SVGIG come from the germline V gene (reference sequence). Here the CDR3 reads CAWELSGGRTDTQYF. In nucleotides, the CDR3 is TGTGCCTGGGAACTTAGCGGGGGGCGCACAGATACGCAGTATTTT.

The chain combines TRBV4-1 with TRBJ1-3, with D perhaps TRBD1 (5 bases). The germline V and J ends were trimmed by 9 bases and 2 bases, with 20 bases remaining between them. This CDR3 has 16 amino acids. The germline CDR1 and CDR2 sequences are MGHRA and YSYEKL. The CDR3 DNA follows: TGCGCCAGTCGGGGCGTCCCCCAGCAGGCTGGAAACACCATATATTTT. Protein sequence: CASRGVPQQAGNTIYF.

The V gene is TRBV4-3, the J gene TRBJ2-3, with unresolved D. Germline V gene lookup returns CDR1 LGHNA and CDR2 YSLEER. V lost 0 bases and J lost 6, with 13 bases in between. The CDR3 totals 15 residues. CDR3 residues: CASSQDGPRPDTQYF. CDR3 bases: TGCGCCAGCAGCCAAGATGGCCCGAGACCCGATACGCAGTATTTT.

This rearrangement joins TRBV11-3 to TRBJ2-3; TRBD2 is a possible D gene (5 bases). The CDR3 has 14 amino acids. Germline V CDR1 and CDR2: SGHNT, YENEEA. V lost 1 base and J 6 bases, leaving 11 bases between the germline ends. CDR3 in DNA: TGTGCCAGCAGCTTAGGGCGGGCGTCCGATACGCAGTATTTT. Translated, it gives CASSLGRASDTQYF. The whole variable domain, filled in from reference TRBV11-3 and TRBJ2-3, reads EAGVVQSPRYKIIEKKQPVAFWCNPISGHNTLYWYLQNLGQGPELLIRYENEEAVDDSQLPKDRFSAERLKGVDSTLKIQPAELGDSAVYLCASSLGRASDTQYFGPGTRLTVL.

This chain joins TRBV23-1 and TRBJ1-2; the D is unclear. TRBV23-1 is an open reading frame whose function is uncertain. V was pared by 3 bases and J by 0 bases, with 14 bases between. The CDR3 runs to 16 residues. CDR3 DNA sequence: TGCGCCAGCAGTCACCAACGGGCGCGAGCTAACTATGGCTACACCTTC. The encoded protein is CASSHQRARANYGYTF.

The J gene is TRBJ1-2, the V gene TRBV4-3; D remains ambiguous. V was shortened by 0 bases and J by 2 bases, with 10 bases between the two germline ends. From germline, CDR1 is LGHNA and CDR2 YSLEER. This CDR3 has 15 residues. This CDR3 reads CASSQDESANYGYTF. The CDR3 DNA is TGCGCCAGCAGCCAAGATGAGTCAGCAAACTATGGCTACACCTTC.

V usage is TRBV11-2 and J usage is TRBJ1-4; TRBD1 might be the D (6 bases). The CDR3 sequence is 14 residues long. V dropped 2 bases and J dropped 6 bases, with 10 bases sitting between them. CDR1 and CDR2 (germline): SGHAT, FQNNGV. CDR3 nucleotides: TGTGCCAGCAGCTTATTCGCAGGGGATGAAAAACTGTTTTTT. Encoded protein: CASSLFAGDEKLFF.

This chain uses TRBV19 with TRBJ2-1, with a possible D match to TRBD2 (6 bases). The length of the CDR3 is 14 residues. CDR1 is LNHDA, CDR2 SQIVND, per germline (reference sequence). With 3 bases removed from V and 3 bases from J, the gap between germline ends came to 9 bases. Here the CDR3 DNA reads TGTGCCAGTAGTATTGGGCGGGGCTACAATGAGCAGTTCTTC. Translated, it gives CASSIGRGYNEQFF.

This chain links TRBV6-2 or TRBV6-3 with TRBJ1-5, with D perhaps TRBD1 (5 bases). Trimming took off 2 bases at V and 0 bases at J, with 11 bases between the two ends. In germline, CDR1 is MNHEY, CDR2 SVGEGT. This CDR3 is 16 amino acids long. CDR3: CASSYGGTASNQPQHF. CDR3 in DNA: TGTGCCAGCAGTTACGGGGGGACGGCTAGCAATCAGCCCCAGCATTTT.

This chain joins TRBV27 and TRBJ1-6; 10 bases agree with TRBD1. The junction had 8 bases not matched to a gene; V was cut back by 5 bases and J by 10 bases. Germline CDR1 is MNHEY and CDR2 is SMNVEV (reference sequence). This CDR3 region has 15 residues. The CDR3 region has the DNA TGTGCCAGCAGTCCCCGACAGGGGGCAGGGTCACCCCTCCACTTT. The encoded protein is CASSPRQGAGSPLHF.

The rearrangement links TRBV27 to TRBJ1-1; 11 positions agree with TRBD1. CDR3 size: 14 residues. Germline values: CDR1 MNHEY, CDR2 SMNVEV (reference sequence). The V and J ends lost 5 bases and 12 bases, in that order; junction bases with no gene match: 11. The CDR3 region is CASSTPGTGGRTFF. The CDR3 coding sequence is TGTGCCAGCAGTACGCCAGGGACAGGGGGACGTACTTTCTTT.

In its sample, this clone was seen once. This chain joins TRBV15 and TRBJ1-1; D is unresolved. Germline V CDR1 and CDR2: LNHNV, YYDKDF (reference sequence). The CDR3 spans 15 residues. Trimming stripped 1 base from V and 2 bases from J, with 11 bases between. This chain's CDR3 is CATSRAGGPNTEAFF. In DNA, the CDR3 is TGTGCCACCAGCAGAGCGGGCGGACCAAACACTGAAGCTTTCTTT. The variable domain in full, with the rest retrieved from reference TRBV15 and TRBJ1-1, is DAMVIQNPRYQVTQFGKPVTLSCSQTLNHNVMYWYQQKSSQAPKLLFHYYDKDFNNEADTPDNFQSRRPNTSFCFLDIRSPGLGDTAMYLCATSRAGGPNTEAFFGQGTRLTVV.

The rearrangement links TRBV18 to TRBJ2-3; no definite D call. The CDR3 is made up of 14 amino acids. CDR1 KGHSH and CDR2 LQKENI come from the germline V gene. V gave up 3 bases and J gave up 4 bases, with 11 bases separating them. The DNA of the CDR3 is TGTGCCAGCTCACCGGGCCTAGAGGCAGATACGCAGTATTTT. This sequence encodes CASSPGLEADTQYF.

The V gene is TRBV7-3, the J gene TRBJ1-2, with 9 bases lining up with TRBD1. V shed 2 bases and J 8 bases; nucleotides not matched to a gene: 3. CDR3 length equals 13 residues. Germline CDR1 is SGHTA and CDR2 is FQGTGA. The CDR3 region has the DNA TGTGCCAGCAGCTTACGGGACAGGGAAGGCTACACCTTC. Protein product: CASSLRDREGYTF.

This sequence joins TRBV7-3 and TRBJ1-1; 9 bases are shared with TRBD1. The junction had 8 bases not matched to a gene; V was cut back by 2 bases and J by 7 bases. Per the germline V gene, CDR1 is SGHTA and CDR2 is FQGTGA. The CDR3 totals 15 residues. CDR3: CASSLEAGTGREAFF. Here the CDR3 DNA reads TGTGCCAGCAGCTTAGAGGCCGGGACAGGGCGTGAAGCTTTCTTT.

The chain couples TRBV25-1 to TRBJ2-1; possibly TRBD1 for D (6 bases). V lost 4 bases to trimming and J lost 6 bases, with 10 bases between them. The CDR3 contains 13 residues. Looked up from germline, CDR1 is MGHDK and CDR2 is SYGVNS. CDR3 nucleotide sequence: TGTGCCAGCAGTGCTCGCAGGGGCAATGAGCAGTTCTTC. It is translated as CASSARRGNEQFF.

The V gene is TRBV4-1, the J gene TRBJ2-3, with a tentative D call TRBD1 (5 bases). Germline V CDR1 and CDR2: MGHRA, YSYEKL. The CDR3 contains 18 residues. V was trimmed by 0 bases and J by 1 base, leaving 17 bases between them. CDR3 sequence reads: CASSQETGAVIRTDTQYF. CDR3 nucleotides: TGCGCCAGCAGCCAAGAAACTGGGGCAGTGATACGCACAGATACGCAGTATTTT.